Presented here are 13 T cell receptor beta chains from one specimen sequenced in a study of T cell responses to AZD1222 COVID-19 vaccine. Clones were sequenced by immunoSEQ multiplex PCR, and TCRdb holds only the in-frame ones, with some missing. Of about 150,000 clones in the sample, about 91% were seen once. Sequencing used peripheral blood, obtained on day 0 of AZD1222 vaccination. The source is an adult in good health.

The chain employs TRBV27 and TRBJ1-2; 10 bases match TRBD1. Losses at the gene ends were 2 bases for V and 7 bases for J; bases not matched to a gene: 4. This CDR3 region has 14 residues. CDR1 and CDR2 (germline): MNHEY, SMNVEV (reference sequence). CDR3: CASSLGDRGGGYTF. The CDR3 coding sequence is TGTGCCAGCAGTTTAGGGGACAGGGGAGGTGGCTACACCTTC.

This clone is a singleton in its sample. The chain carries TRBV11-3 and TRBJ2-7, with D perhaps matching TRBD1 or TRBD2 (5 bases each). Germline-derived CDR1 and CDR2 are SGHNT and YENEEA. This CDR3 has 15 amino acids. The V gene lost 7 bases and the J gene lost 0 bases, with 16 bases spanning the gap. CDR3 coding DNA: TGTGCCAGCACCCAAGGGGACGGAAGCTCCTACGAGCAGTACTTC. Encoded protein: CASTQGDGSSYEQYF.

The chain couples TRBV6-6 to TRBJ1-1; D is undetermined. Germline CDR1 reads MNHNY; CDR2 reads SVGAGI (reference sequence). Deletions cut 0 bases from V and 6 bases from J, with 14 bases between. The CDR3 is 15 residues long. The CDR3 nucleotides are TGTGCCAGCAGTTACTCGAGGAACAGTAGATCTGAAGCTTTCTTT. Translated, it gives CASSYSRNSRSEAFF.

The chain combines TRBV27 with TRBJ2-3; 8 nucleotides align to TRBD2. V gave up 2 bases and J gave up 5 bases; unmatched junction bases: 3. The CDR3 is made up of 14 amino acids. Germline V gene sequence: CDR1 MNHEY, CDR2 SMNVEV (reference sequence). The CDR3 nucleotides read TGTGCCAGCAGTTTACAGCTAGCGGGAGATACGCAGTATTTT. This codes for CASSLQLAGDTQYF.

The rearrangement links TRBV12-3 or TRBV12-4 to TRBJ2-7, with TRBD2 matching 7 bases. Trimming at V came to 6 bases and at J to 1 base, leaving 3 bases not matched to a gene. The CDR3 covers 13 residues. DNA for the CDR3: TGTGCCAGCAGAGCGGGATTTTCCTACGAGCAGTACTTC. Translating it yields CASRAGFSYEQYF.

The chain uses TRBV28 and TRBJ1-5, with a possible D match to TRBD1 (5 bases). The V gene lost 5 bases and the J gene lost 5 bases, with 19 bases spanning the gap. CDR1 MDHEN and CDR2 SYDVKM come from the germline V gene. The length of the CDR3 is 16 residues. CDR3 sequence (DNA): TGTGCCAGCAGTCCTATATTGGCAGGGATCGATCAGCCCCAGCATTTT. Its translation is CASSPILAGIDQPQHF.

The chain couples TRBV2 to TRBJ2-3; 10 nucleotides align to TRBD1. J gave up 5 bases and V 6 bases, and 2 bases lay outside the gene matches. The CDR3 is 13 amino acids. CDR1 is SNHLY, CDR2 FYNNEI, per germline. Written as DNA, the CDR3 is TGTGCCAGCAGGGACAGGGGGAGAGATACGCAGTATTTT. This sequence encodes CASRDRGRDTQYF. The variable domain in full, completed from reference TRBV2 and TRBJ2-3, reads EPEVTQTPSHQVTQMGQEVILRCVPISNHLYFYWYRQILGQKVEFLVSFYNNEISEKSEIFDDQFSVERPDGSNFTLKIRSTKLEDSAMYFCASRDRGRDTQYFGPGTRLTVL.

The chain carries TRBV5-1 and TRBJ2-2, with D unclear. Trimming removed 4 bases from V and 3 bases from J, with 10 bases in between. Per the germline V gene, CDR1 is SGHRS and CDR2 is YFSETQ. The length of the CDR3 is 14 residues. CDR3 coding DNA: TGCGCCAGCAGCCCGGTGCAGCACACCGGGGAGCTGTTTTTT. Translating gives CASSPVQHTGELFF.

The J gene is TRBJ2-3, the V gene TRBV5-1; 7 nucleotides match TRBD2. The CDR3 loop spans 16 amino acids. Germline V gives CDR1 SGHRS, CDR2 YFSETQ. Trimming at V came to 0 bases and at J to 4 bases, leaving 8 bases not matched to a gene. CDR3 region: CASSLVVTSFPDTQYF. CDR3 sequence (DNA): TGCGCCAGCAGCTTGGTGGTGACTAGCTTCCCAGATACGCAGTATTTT.

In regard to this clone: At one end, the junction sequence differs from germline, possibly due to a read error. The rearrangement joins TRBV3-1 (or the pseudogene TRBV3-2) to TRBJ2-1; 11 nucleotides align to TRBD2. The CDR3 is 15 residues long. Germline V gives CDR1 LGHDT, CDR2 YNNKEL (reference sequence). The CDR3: CASTQGLAGTNEQFF. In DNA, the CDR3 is TGTGCCAGCACCCAAGGACTAGCGGGCACTAATGAGCAGTTCTTC.

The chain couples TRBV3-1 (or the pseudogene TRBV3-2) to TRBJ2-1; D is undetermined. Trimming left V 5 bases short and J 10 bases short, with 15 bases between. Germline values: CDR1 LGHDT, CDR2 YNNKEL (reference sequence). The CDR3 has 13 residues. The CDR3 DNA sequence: TGTGCCAGCAGCTCTATCTCCCTGGGGGAGCAGTTCTTC. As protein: CASSSISLGEQFF.

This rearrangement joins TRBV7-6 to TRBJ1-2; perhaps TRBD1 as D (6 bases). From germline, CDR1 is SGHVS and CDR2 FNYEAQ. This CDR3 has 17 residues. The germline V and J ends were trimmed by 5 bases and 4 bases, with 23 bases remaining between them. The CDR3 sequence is CASSPHRETNQPYGYTF. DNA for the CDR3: TGTGCCAGCAGCCCCCACAGGGAAACCAACCAGCCCTATGGCTACACCTTC.

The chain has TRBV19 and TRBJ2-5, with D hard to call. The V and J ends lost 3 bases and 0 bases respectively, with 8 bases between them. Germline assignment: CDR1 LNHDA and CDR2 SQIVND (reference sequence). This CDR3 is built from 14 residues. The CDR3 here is CASSMRQNQETQYF. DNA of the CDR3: TGTGCCAGTAGTATGAGGCAGAACCAAGAGACCCAGTACTTC.